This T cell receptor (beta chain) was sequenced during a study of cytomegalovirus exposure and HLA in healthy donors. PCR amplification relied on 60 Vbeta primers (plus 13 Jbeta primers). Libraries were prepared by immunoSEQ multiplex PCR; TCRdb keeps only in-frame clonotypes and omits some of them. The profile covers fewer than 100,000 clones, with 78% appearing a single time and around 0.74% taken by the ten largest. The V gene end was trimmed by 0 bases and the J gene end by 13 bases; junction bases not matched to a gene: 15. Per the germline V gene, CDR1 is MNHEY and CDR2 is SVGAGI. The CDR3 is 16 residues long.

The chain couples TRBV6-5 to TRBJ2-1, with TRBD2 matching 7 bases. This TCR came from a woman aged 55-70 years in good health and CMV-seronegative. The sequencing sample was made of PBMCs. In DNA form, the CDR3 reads TGTGCCAGCAGTTACTCGGCGGGAGAGGTTTTCTCGGGTCAGTTCTTC. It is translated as CASSYSAGEVFSGQFF.